The rows below give T cell receptor beta chains drawn from one sample of a study of CD8+CD57+ T cells in acquired aplastic anemia. TCRdb analysed the reads with MiXCR anew, one entry per CDR3 protein. The sample yields 220,000 or so distinct CDR3 sequences, more than 55% seen once. Sequencing input: sorted CD4+, CD8+, or CD8+CD57+ T cells (not recorded which) from PBMCs. The source is a human donor with aplastic anemia. The CDR3 runs from the conserved cysteine through the conserved F or W.

TRBJ1-2	TRBV12-3/TRBV12-4	17	CASSFAPGTEINYGYTF
TRBJ1-2	TRBV12-3/TRBV12-4	12	CASSLSLYGYTF
TRBJ1-1	TRBV14	13	CASSQGRSTEAFF
TRBJ2-7	TRBV20-1	13	CSAQGRGDYEQYF
TRBJ1-2	TRBV9	14	CASSAGGFSYGYTF
TRBJ2-1	TRBV7-9	22	CASSLDSFLAGATFGSYNEQFF
TRBJ2-6	TRBV10-3	17	CAIQDKIPRGGANVLTF
TRBJ2-3	TRBV7-9	14	CASRKTGGTDTQYF
TRBJ1-3	TRBV20-1	12	CSARDGGFTIYF
TRBJ1-6	TRBV4-1	17	CASSQGPGTGGNSPLHF
TRBJ1-2	TRBV5-6	14	CASSYSDRDHGYTF
TRBJ2-7	TRBV15	11	CATGSPYEQYF
TRBJ2-6	TRBV11-2	12	CASSLGLNSKTF
TRBJ1-4	TRBV10-2	13	CASSDGTGEKLFF
TRBJ1-2	TRBV20-1	11	CRTDSLYGYTF
TRBJ2-7	TRBV2	16	CASSFHTGGESYEQYF
TRBJ2-2	TRBV12-3/TRBV12-4	13	CASSGAGTGELFF
TRBJ2-7	TRBV19	15	CASSIWGTETYEQYF
TRBJ1-1	TRBV5-1	14	CASSLGQGRAEAFF
TRBJ2-5	TRBV7-9	15	CASSLTSGVQETQYF
TRBJ2-7	TRBV20-1	12	CSAASGGYEQYF
TRBJ2-3	TRBV10-3	15	CAISPGTSSADTQYF
TRBJ2-2	TRBV7-3	17	CASSPGLAGMNTGELFF
TRBJ1-5	TRBV7-2	15	CASSQSPGVVQPQHF
TRBJ1-6	TRBV7-3	15	CASSKGTGDNSPLHF
TRBJ2-3	TRBV6-4	13	CASSEDSTDTQYF